Shown below are 27 T cell receptor beta chains from a single sample sequenced in a study of blood T cells in healthy people across ages. The second PCR ran about 6 to 11 cycles with a sample-barcoded 5' primer and J-beta primers. TCRdb reanalysed the 5' RACE reads using MiXCR and keeps one entry per CDR3 protein. The table shows roughly 1.5 million distinct CDR3 sequences, with approximately 43% occurring only once. Sequenced input: blood. The receptor set was obtained from a woman younger than 30 in good health.

This clonotype was seen many times. The rearrangement joins TRBV5-1 to TRBJ1-2, with D unclear. CDR1 is SGHRS, CDR2 YFSETQ, per germline. The CDR3 loop spans 14 amino acids. Trimming stripped 0 bases from V and 0 bases from J, with 6 bases between. This chain's CDR3 is CASSLGSSNYGYTF. CDR3 coding DNA: TGCGCCAGCAGCTTGGGCAGTTCTAACTATGGCTACACCTTC.

The genes are TRBV21-1 and TRBJ2-1; the D call TRBD1 from the table was never checked on the DNA. TRBV21-1 is deemed a pseudogene. This CDR3 comprises 16 residues. This CDR3 is CASSTRGALPYNEQFF. Here the CDR3 DNA reads TGTGCCAGCAGCACTCGGGGGGCACTACCCTACAATGAGCAGTTCTTC.

This clonotype was detected only a few times. The chain employs TRBV30 and TRBJ1-1; D ambiguous. CDR1 and CDR2 from the germline V gene are GTSNPN and SVGIG (reference sequence). The CDR3 runs 13 residues. The V end was cut by 3 bases, the J end by 6 bases, with 14 bases between. The CDR3 sequence: CAWSPRGNPEAFF. The CDR3 DNA sequence: TGTGCCTGGAGCCCCCGAGGGAATCCTGAAGCTTTCTTT.

The chain carries TRBV7-9 and TRBJ2-7, with 7 bases identical to TRBD1. The CDR3 is made up of 14 amino acids. V lost 8 bases, J lost 7 bases, and 14 bases stayed unmatched. Germline CDR1 is SEHNR and CDR2 is FQNEAQ (reference sequence). CDR3 loop: CASDAGTAYNEQYF. The CDR3, as DNA: TGTGCCAGCGACGCCGGGACAGCATACAATGAGCAGTACTTC.

This clonotype was detected only a few times. The chain joins TRBV7-9 to TRBJ2-5; TRBD2 matches at 8 bases. Germline CDR1 and CDR2: SEHNR and FQNEAQ (reference sequence). V trimming: 0 bases; J trimming: 1 base; junction bases outside the gene matches: 4. The CDR3 is 16 residues long. This CDR3 is CASSLALTSAQETQYF. DNA for the CDR3: TGTGCCAGCAGCTTAGCGTTGACTAGCGCCCAAGAGACCCAGTACTTC.

Worth noting for this clonotype: This may arise from a read error, as a much more abundant clone is one base away. This chain uses TRBV29-1 with TRBJ2-7, with D possibly matching TRBD1 (6 bases). Germline V gives CDR1 SQVTM, CDR2 ANQGSEA. This CDR3 has 14 amino acids. The V gene lost 5 bases and the J gene lost 7 bases, with 21 bases spanning the gap. CDR3 in amino acids: CSVKTGLLDDEQYF. The CDR3 coding sequence is TGCAGCGTTAAAACAGGGCTTTTGGATGATGAGCAGTACTTC.

The rearrangement uses TRBV9 and TRBJ2-2, with 7 positions matching TRBD1. Losses at the gene ends were 3 bases for V and 7 bases for J; bases not matched to a gene: 15. The CDR3 spans 17 residues. CDR1 and CDR2 (germline): SGDLS, YYNGEE. CDR3: CASSAHPGQAGHGELFF. The CDR3 DNA sequence: TGTGCCAGCAGCGCCCACCCCGGACAGGCAGGGCACGGGGAGCTGTTTTTT.

The table lists this clonotype with a few counts. V is TRBV12-3 or TRBV12-4 and J is TRBJ2-5, with D perhaps TRBD2 (6 bases). This CDR3 contains 13 residues. The germline V and J ends were trimmed by 2 bases and 11 bases, with 15 bases remaining between them. The CDR3 DNA is TGTGCCAGCAGTTTAAGGGAGGACTTACCGCAGTACTTC. Amino acids: CASSLREDLPQYF.

A few counts support this clonotype. V usage is TRBV20-1 and J usage is TRBJ1-2; 7 nucleotides line up with TRBD1. The CDR3 covers 14 residues. The ends lost 3 bases at V and 4 bases at J; junction bases unmatched: 8. From germline, CDR1 is DFQATT and CDR2 SNEGSKA (reference sequence). The CDR3 sequence: CSARRQGTPYGYTF. Here the CDR3 DNA reads TGCAGTGCTAGGCGACAGGGAACACCCTATGGCTACACCTTC.

The V gene is TRBV7-2, the J gene TRBJ2-3; TRBD2 matches 11 bases. CDR3 size: 15 residues. The V gene end was trimmed by 7 bases and the J gene end by 5 bases; junction bases not matched to a gene: 8. Germline CDR1 SGHTA, CDR2 FQGNSA. The CDR3 reads CASTASGGRGDTQYF. In DNA form, the CDR3 reads TGTGCCAGCACCGCTAGCGGGGGGAGAGGAGATACGCAGTATTTT. Looking up the rest from reference TRBV7-2 and TRBJ2-3 gives the full variable domain: GAGVSQSPSNKVTEKGKDVELRCDPISGHTALYWYRQSLGQGLEFLIYFQGNSAPDKSGLPSDRFSAERTGGSVSTLTIQRTQQEDSAVYLCASTASGGRGDTQYFGPGTRLTVL.

V usage is TRBV9 and J usage is TRBJ2-3; D is perhaps TRBD2 (6 bases). V lost 4 bases to trimming and J lost 4 bases, with 19 bases between them. CDR3 length: 16 residues. Germline CDR1 SGDLS, CDR2 YYNGEE. The chain's CDR3 is CASSYLPGLAPDTQYF. CDR3 DNA: TGTGCCAGCAGCTACCTTCCGGGACTGGCCCCAGATACGCAGTATTTT.

Only a few counts were recorded for this clonotype. The chain links TRBV27 to TRBJ2-1, with 9 bases lining up with TRBD2. This CDR3 contains 15 residues. Germline CDR1 MNHEY, CDR2 SMNVEV (reference sequence). V lost 2 bases, J lost 5 bases, and 4 bases stayed unmatched. The DNA for the CDR3 is TGTGCCAGCAGTTTAGGGGTAGCGGGAGACAATGAGCAGTTCTTC. Protein: CASSLGVAGDNEQFF.

A remark on this clonotype: This may stem from a read error, because a much larger clone lies one nucleotide away. V is TRBV12-3 or TRBV12-4 and J is TRBJ2-3; 9 bases line up with TRBD1. There are 14 residues in the CDR3. The CDR3 sequence is CASSRDRATDAQYF. Written as DNA, the CDR3 is TGTGCCAGCAGTAGGGACAGGGCCACAGATGCGCAGTATTTT.

This clonotype was observed a few times. The chain uses TRBV4-1 and TRBJ2-1; 9 nucleotides agree with TRBD2. Germline CDR1 and CDR2: MGHRA and YSYEKL. The CDR3 sequence is 17 residues long. V was pared by 4 bases and J by 4 bases, with 11 bases of the junction left unmatched. For the CDR3, the DNA is TGCGCCAGCAGCCCCGGGGGTAGCGGGGGCTTATACAATGAGCAGTTCTTC. Translating it yields CASSPGGSGGLYNEQFF.

CDR3 sequence: CASSSSHRGQREQFF. The CDR3 coding sequence is TGTGCCAGCAGCTCTAGCCACAGGGGGCAGCGTGAGCAGTTCTTC. The chain combines TRBV7-9 with TRBJ2-1; 9 bases agree with TRBD1. Germline V gives CDR1 SEHNR, CDR2 FQNEAQ (reference sequence). Unmatched junction bases numbered 10, after V lost 4 bases and J lost 9 bases. The CDR3 is 15 residues long.

This clonotype was seen a few times. V usage is TRBV9 and J usage is TRBJ2-7; tentative D call: TRBD2 (7 bases). CDR1 is SGDLS and CDR2 is YYNGEE in the germline V gene. This CDR3 is built from 13 residues. Trimming left V 4 bases short and J 5 bases short, with 13 bases between. CDR3 sequence (DNA): TGTGCCAGCAGCACCCCCGGGGGGCACGAGCAGTACTTC. Its protein is CASSTPGGHEQYF. Variable domain in full (rest from reference TRBV9 and TRBJ2-7): DSGVTQTPKHLITATGQRVTLRCSPRSGDLSVYWYQQSLDQGLQFLIQYYNGEERAKGNILERFSAQQFPDLHSELNLSSLELGDSALYFCASSTPGGHEQYFGPGTRLTVT.

The rearrangement uses TRBV6-6 and TRBJ2-7, with D perhaps given as TRBD1 or TRBD2 (5 bases each). This CDR3 has 13 residues. Germline values: CDR1 MNHNY, CDR2 SVGAGI (reference sequence). The V gene lost 5 bases and the J gene lost 7 bases, with 15 bases spanning the gap. CDR3 DNA sequence: TGTGCCAGCAGTGGGACCCAGCCCTTGGAGCAGTACTTC. Translation gives CASSGTQPLEQYF.

This clonotype came up a few times. The rearrangement links TRBV7-2 to TRBJ2-7, with TRBD1 matching over 7 bases. The CDR3 extends over 13 amino acids. The germline CDR1 and CDR2 sequences are SGHTA and FQGNSA. The trim removed 7 bases at V and 4 bases at J, leaving 7 bases unmatched. The CDR3 spells CASTWGQTYEQYF. The CDR3 DNA reads as TGTGCCAGCACCTGGGGACAGACTTACGAGCAGTACTTC.

V usage is TRBV20-1 and J usage is TRBJ1-5, with no clear D. This CDR3 contains 12 residues. V lost 7 bases and J 4 bases, leaving 11 bases between the germline ends. CDR1 is DFQATT, CDR2 SNEGSKA, per germline (reference sequence). The CDR3 is CSGGGPNQPQHF. For the CDR3, the DNA is TGCAGTGGAGGCGGTCCAAATCAGCCCCAGCATTTT.

This clonotype was seen a handful of times. One junction end does not reproduce the germline sequence, and a read error may be involved. The chain employs TRBV6-5 and TRBJ2-6; D possibly corresponds to TRBD2 (5 bases). This CDR3 has 15 residues. CDR1 MNHEY and CDR2 SVGAGI come from the germline V gene. The CDR3 is CAGSYGVSGANVLTF. The CDR3 DNA reads TGTGCCGGCAGTTACGGGGTCTCTGGGGCCAACGTCCTGACTTTC.

The table lists this clonotype with a few counts. The V call is TRBV6-2 or TRBV6-3, the J call TRBJ2-3, with D possibly called TRBD1 or TRBD2 (5 bases each). Germline values: CDR1 MNHEY, CDR2 SVGEGT. V lost 6 bases and J 6 bases, leaving 13 bases between the germline ends. The CDR3 has 13 residues. In DNA, the CDR3 is TGTGCCAGCAGCAGAGGGGCGGCGGATACGCAGTATTTT. This encodes CASSRGAADTQYF.

The chain couples TRBV29-1 to TRBJ2-3; tentative D call: TRBD2 (5 bases). This CDR3 region has 13 residues. CDR1 and CDR2 (germline): SQVTM, ANQGSEA. V was clipped by 6 bases and J by 3 bases, with 13 bases between them. The CDR3 protein is CSVYGMRTDTQYF. The CDR3 DNA is TGCAGCGTATACGGGATGCGGACAGATACGCAGTATTTT.

As DNA, the CDR3 is TGTGCCAGCAGCTTAGTGGTCGGGGGTCAAGAGCAGTTCTTC. It specifies CASSLVVGGQEQFF. This chain connects TRBV7-2 to TRBJ2-1; D is possibly TRBD2 (6 bases). CDR1 and CDR2 from the germline V gene are SGHTA and FQGNSA. The ends were cut back, 1 base at V and 10 bases at J, with 14 bases in the middle. This CDR3 has 14 amino acids.

V gene TRBV11-2 combines with J gene TRBJ2-1; D gene uncertain. Germline V gene lookup returns CDR1 SGHAT and CDR2 FQNNGV. The CDR3 has 16 residues. Deletions cut 7 bases from V and 8 bases from J, with 24 bases between. The CDR3 sequence: CASKFSAAVIRHEQFF. In nucleotides, the CDR3 is TGTGCCAGCAAATTTTCTGCGGCGGTGATACGGCATGAGCAGTTCTTC.

The V call is TRBV25-1, the J call TRBJ1-4; D is unresolved. The V end was cut by 1 base, the J end by 8 bases, with 8 bases between. The CDR3 spans 13 residues. Germline V gene sequence: CDR1 MGHDK, CDR2 SYGVNS. The CDR3 spells CASSESGLEKLFF. The CDR3 DNA sequence: TGTGCCAGCAGTGAATCTGGATTGGAAAAACTGTTTTTT.

The V gene is TRBV27, the J gene TRBJ2-3; D is unclear. The germline V gene has CDR1 MNHEY and CDR2 SMNVEV (reference sequence). The CDR3 runs to 15 residues. V gave up 6 bases and J gave up 8 bases, with 21 bases separating them. CDR3 nucleotides: TGTGCCAGCAGAAGCCAATCAGCCGTAACGGGTACGCAGTATTTT. It codes for CASRSQSAVTGTQYF.

The chain is built from TRBV6-2 or TRBV6-3 and TRBJ1-1, with D possibly matching TRBD1 (5 bases). The germline gives CDR1 MNHEY, CDR2 SVGEGT. CDR3 size: 14 residues. Trimming shortened V by 6 bases and J by 6 bases, and 17 bases separated the two germline ends. The CDR3 loop is CASSDGQGYAEAFF. The CDR3 nucleotides are TGTGCCAGCAGCGACGGGCAGGGATACGCTGAAGCTTTCTTT.